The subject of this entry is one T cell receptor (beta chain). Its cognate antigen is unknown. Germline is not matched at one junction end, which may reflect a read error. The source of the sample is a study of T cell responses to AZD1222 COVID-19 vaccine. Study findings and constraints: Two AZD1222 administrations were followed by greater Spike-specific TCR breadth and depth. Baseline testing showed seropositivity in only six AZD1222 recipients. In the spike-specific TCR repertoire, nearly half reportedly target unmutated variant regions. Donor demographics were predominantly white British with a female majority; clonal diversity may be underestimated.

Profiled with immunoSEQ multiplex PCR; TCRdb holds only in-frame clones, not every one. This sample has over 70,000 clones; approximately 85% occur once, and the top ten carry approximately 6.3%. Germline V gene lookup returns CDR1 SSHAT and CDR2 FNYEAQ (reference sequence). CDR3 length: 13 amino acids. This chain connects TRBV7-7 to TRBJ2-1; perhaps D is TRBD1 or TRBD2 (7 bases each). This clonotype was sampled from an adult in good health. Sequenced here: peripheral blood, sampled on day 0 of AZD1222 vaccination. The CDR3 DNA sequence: TGTGCTAGCAGCACCAGGGGGGGGACAGTTCCGTTCTTC. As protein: CASSTRGGTVPFF.